Presented here are 2 T cell receptor beta chains from one specimen sequenced in a study of T cells in Graves' hyperthyroidism and ophthalmopathy. From RNA transcripts, TCR beta CDR3 regions were amplified. The HTBI primer set was used in a first-round RT-PCR of the TCR CDR3. TCRdb re-called the multiplex PCR reads with MiXCR, one entry per CDR3 protein. The sample has hundreds of thousands of distinct CDR3 sequences, around 21% seen once; the top ten hold more than 30%. Sequences were obtained from blood. The receptors were sampled from a young man with Graves' ophthalmopathy.

The V call is TRBV30, the J call TRBJ2-3; possibly TRBD2 for D (6 bases). V lost 0 bases and J lost 0, with 13 bases in between. Germline lookup yields CDR1 GTSNPN and CDR2 SVGIG (reference sequence). The CDR3 loop spans 16 amino acids. CDR3 region: CAWSVRFSGSTDTQYF. As DNA, the CDR3 is TGTGCCTGGAGTGTAAGGTTCAGCGGGAGCACAGATACGCAGTATTTT. Variable domain in full (rest from reference TRBV30 and TRBJ2-3): SQTIHQWPATLVQPVGSPLSLECTVEGTSNPNLYWYRQAAGRGLQLLFYSVGIGQISSEVPQNLSASRPQDRQFILSSKKLLLSDSGFYLCAWSVRFSGSTDTQYFGPGTRLTVL.

This clonotype has a handful of counts. The V gene is TRBV7-3, the J gene TRBJ2-7; 12 nucleotides align to TRBD2. The CDR3 covers 18 residues. With V trimmed by 7 bases and J by 1 base, 14 bases remained unmatched. The V gene's germline CDR1 is SGHTA and CDR2 FQGTGA. The CDR3 protein is CASTPSLAGGPASYEQYF. DNA of the CDR3: TGTGCCAGCACCCCAAGCCTAGCGGGAGGGCCAGCTTCCTACGAGCAGTACTTC.